These T cell receptor beta chains were read from a single sample in a study of T-cell reconstitution after alpha-beta-depleted transplantation in children. TCRdb re-derived calls from the PCR reads in MiXCR, one entry per CDR3 protein. The sample holds about 300,000 distinct CDR3 sequences, about 7.3% seen once. The source material was peripheral blood, sampled 360 days after TCRalphabeta/CD19-depleted stem cell transplant. The receptor source for this set is a female patient aged 2 to 10 who had a stem cell transplant for Fanconi anemia, so the T cells may come from the graft donor. Each CDR3 is given with its conserved first and last residue. Each record gives: V gene, J gene, CDR3 protein.

TRBV11-2	TRBJ2-7	CASSSPVGAPYEQYF
TRBV28	TRBJ2-7	CASSLNLAGGSYEQYF
TRBV6-2/TRBV6-3	TRBJ1-1	CASSYSQPLRLDRGNTEAFF
TRBV29-1	TRBJ2-1	CSVWPGLAGGEQFF
TRBV7-9	TRBJ2-7	CASSLEIVRTYEQYF
TRBV25-1	TRBJ2-7	CASSGQGGYEQYF
TRBV27	TRBJ2-1	CASSSPVGRPQGAAYNEQFF
TRBV11-2	TRBJ1-6	CASRGRGLYSPLHF
TRBV5-4	TRBJ2-5	CASSLDLGRETQYF
TRBV7-9	TRBJ2-1	CASSPHLGEQFF
TRBV12-3/TRBV12-4	TRBJ1-3	CASSLGPAGAGNTIYF
TRBV27	TRBJ2-1	CASSYSGTGVLGQFF
TRBV15	TRBJ2-2	CATSPWDRGKVLITGELFF
TRBV20-1	TRBJ1-6	CSASQVVGSPLHF
TRBV6-5	TRBJ2-7	CASSYTQISEQYF